The entry that follows covers one T cell receptor beta chain sequence. Together with a sample-barcoded 5' primer, a J-beta primer mix was included in a second PCR lasting 7 to 11 cycles. Every cDNA was tagged by a template-switch adaptor with 12 random nucleotides. One entry per CDR3 protein, called by TCRdb with MiXCR from the 5' RACE reads. This table has some 760,000 distinct CDR3 sequences, about 25% appearing once. The data were taken from a study of blood T cells in healthy people across ages. The CDR3 is 14 residues long. V was shortened by 4 bases and J by 5 bases, with 14 bases between the two germline ends. Looked up from germline, CDR1 is SGHTA and CDR2 is FQGNSA. In addition, the sample was reused for a study of T cells of mothers and their children. That work adds: Mothers gave over 9.5 million TCR beta CDR3 reads each, and children several million each.

The TCR was taken from a boy aged 5 to 17 in good health. The chain combines TRBV7-2 with TRBJ2-5, with D perhaps matching TRBD2 (6 bases). Sequencing was done on a sample of blood. The CDR3 here is CASSSWGSGETQYF. The CDR3 region has the DNA TGTGCCAGCAGCTCGTGGGGGAGCGGGGAGACCCAGTACTTC.